The sequence of this T cell receptor (beta chain) was determined in a study of CD8+CD57+ T cells in acquired aplastic anemia (dated by TCRdb to 2016 to 2018). At the level of the whole study: On average, sorted CD4+ and CD8+ cells yielded roughly 3.4 ug of extracted DNA, with a range of about 0.18 to 30 ug. CD8+CD57+ expansion was defined as frequency above the mean frequency observed in healthy subjects. Broader findings and caveats from the paper: Fewer than 35 CD8+ CDR3 sequences were found to be shared between patients and controls, but these sequences appeared to be highly expressed in patients and within the immunodominant clones of the patients. Patients and healthy controls showed no significant difference in CD8+ Simpson's diversity (P=0.060).

Regarding this clonotype: This receptor's antigen is unknown. No clone much larger than this one lies a single base away; base qualities are absent.

The patients picked for sequencing were ones in whom flow cytometry had shown an expansion of CD8+CD57+ cells. All patients had severe acquired aplastic anemia diagnosed by International Study of Aplastic Anemia and Agranulocytosis and Camitta criteria. No therapy had been received by the patients at the time of blood sampling. In the study, sorted CD4+ and CD8+ blood T cells from patients with severe aplastic anemia and from healthy subjects underwent deep sequencing of TCR repertoires. Patients were enrolled under clinicaltrials.gov protocols 00001620, 01623167, 00001397, 00071045, 00081523 and 00961064 in the USA. Ficoll-Paque density gradient centrifugation was used to isolate peripheral blood mononuclear cells. Before DNA extraction, CD4+ and CD8+ T cells were sorted with FACS or magnetic beads. The CDR3 runs 13 amino acids, cysteine and phenylalanine included. Only the CDR3 DNA stays, 39 bases, in frame from base 1. CDR1 is given as ENHRY and CDR2 as SYGVKD, both from the germline V gene. V trim: 8 bases; J trim: 6 bases; unmatched bases: 8.

Profiling of TCR beta VDJ combinations and CDR3 sequences used genomic DNA as the template. TCR repertoire sequencing was run on an Illumina HiSeq 2000. The authors' pipeline ran thus. Repertoire assessment relied on Simpson's diversity index, CDR3 size and DJ length profiles, and TRBV/TRBJ rearrangement plots. The immunodominant clone was defined as the most abundant DNA sequence in deep sequencing data. CDR3 amino acid sequences were screened for sharing across subjects and were compared with published repertoires and the VDJdb database. The public reads were reprocessed in TCRdb via fastp at Q25 and MiXCR, keeping in-frame beta chains. Rows with a matching CDR3 protein are joined into one entry that keeps the most common DNA and genes. TCRdb, not the authors, supplied the V and J calls. This sample has tens of thousands of distinct CDR3 sequences in its table, and roughly two thirds of those were observed once. Roughly 80% of the sample is taken by the ten largest.

The rearrangement joined TRBV10-3 to TRBJ2-7; the central 9 bases match TRBD2. The sequenced sample consisted of sorted CD4+, CD8+, or CD8+CD57+ T cells (not recorded which) from PBMCs. The sequence was obtained from a human donor with aplastic anemia. Here the CDR3 is given as CAIAEREVSEQYF. In nucleotide form, the sequence is TGTGCCATCGCGGAGCGGGAGGTGAGCGAGCAGTACTTC.